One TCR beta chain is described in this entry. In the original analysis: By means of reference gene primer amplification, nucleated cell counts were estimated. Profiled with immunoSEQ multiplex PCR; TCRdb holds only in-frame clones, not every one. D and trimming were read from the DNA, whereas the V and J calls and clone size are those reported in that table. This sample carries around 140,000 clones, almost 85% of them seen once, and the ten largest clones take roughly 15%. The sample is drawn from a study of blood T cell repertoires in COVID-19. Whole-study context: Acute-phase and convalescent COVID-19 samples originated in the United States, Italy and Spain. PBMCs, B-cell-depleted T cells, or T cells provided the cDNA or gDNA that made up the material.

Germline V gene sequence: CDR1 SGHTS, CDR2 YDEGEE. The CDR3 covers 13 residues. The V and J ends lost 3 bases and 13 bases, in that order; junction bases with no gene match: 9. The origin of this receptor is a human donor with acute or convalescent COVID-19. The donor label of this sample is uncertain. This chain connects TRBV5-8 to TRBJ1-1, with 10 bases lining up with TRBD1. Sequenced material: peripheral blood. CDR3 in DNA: TGTGCCAGCAGCTCGCGGACAGGGGGTATCGTTTTCTTT. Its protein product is CASSSRTGGIVFF.